This is a list of T cell receptor beta chains from one sample in a study of OX40 agonist ivuxolimab in advanced cancers. Only in-frame clones appear in the TCRdb table, and some are missing; sequencing was by immunoSEQ multiplex PCR. The sample lists roughly 64,000 clones, roughly 81% occurring once. Source: CD4+ or CD8+ T cells sorted from blood, taken in a trial of the OX40 agonist ivuxolimab. Receptor source: an adult with an advanced solid tumor such as melanoma, head and neck, liver or kidney cancer. CDR3s leave out the opening cysteine and the closing phenylalanine or tryptophan. Fields, in order: V gene, J gene, CDR3 protein.

v_gene: TRBV5-6; j_gene: TRBJ2-7; CDR3aa: ASSLPDFEQY
v_gene: TRBV7-3; j_gene: TRBJ2-1; CDR3aa: ASSSDRYNEQF
v_gene: TRBV28; j_gene: TRBJ1-6; CDR3aa: ASRGTGGNSPLH
v_gene: TRBV4-2; j_gene: TRBJ2-7; CDR3aa: ASSQDDPASGRHGDYEQY
v_gene: TRBV11-2; j_gene: TRBJ1-1; CDR3aa: ASSERDRRNTEAF
v_gene: TRBV11-3; j_gene: TRBJ2-7; CDR3aa: ASRETGTSYEQY
v_gene: TRBV4-3; j_gene: TRBJ1-4; CDR3aa: ASSQDPGGDEKLF
v_gene: TRBV7-3; j_gene: TRBJ2-3; CDR3aa: ASSLTPAGAGTDTQY
v_gene: TRBV11-1; j_gene: TRBJ2-2; CDR3aa: ASSDWGSGTGELF
v_gene: TRBV7-8; j_gene: TRBJ2-1; CDR3aa: ASSRWGLTSSYNEQF
v_gene: TRBV4-3; j_gene: TRBJ1-6; CDR3aa: ASSQRESYNSPLH
v_gene: TRBV11-3; j_gene: TRBJ2-3; CDR3aa: ASSLVSGKADTQY
v_gene: TRBV5-4; j_gene: TRBJ2-7; CDR3aa: ASSIRAGPMIEQY
v_gene: TRBV27; j_gene: TRBJ1-1; CDR3aa: ASSPREGSSEAF
v_gene: TRBV6-5; j_gene: TRBJ1-4; CDR3aa: ASSEMRGSEKLF
v_gene: TRBV28; j_gene: TRBJ1-5; CDR3aa: ASRVGHGNQPQH
v_gene: TRBV10-2; j_gene: TRBJ1-2; CDR3aa: ASGGGQGYGYT
v_gene: TRBV29-1; j_gene: TRBJ2-1; CDR3aa: SVGTDVYNEQF
v_gene: TRBV6-6; j_gene: TRBJ2-1; CDR3aa: ASSYLAGGHNEQF
v_gene: TRBV27; j_gene: TRBJ1-2; CDR3aa: ASSYGPQPNYGYT
v_gene: TRBV9; j_gene: TRBJ2-1; CDR3aa: ASSDPLGREGYNEQF
v_gene: TRBV9; j_gene: TRBJ1-1; CDR3aa: ASSAVDRSTEAF
v_gene: TRBV10-3; j_gene: TRBJ2-1; CDR3aa: AISAAGTSYNEQF
v_gene: TRBV5-5; j_gene: TRBJ1-1; CDR3aa: ASSSYTYTEAF
v_gene: TRBV27; j_gene: TRBJ2-7; CDR3aa: ASSLRDRVSYEQY
v_gene: TRBV5-1; j_gene: TRBJ2-3; CDR3aa: ASSLEGFTGDTQY
v_gene: TRBV27; j_gene: TRBJ1-2; CDR3aa: ASSSIFGDSIWDGYT
v_gene: TRBV4-2; j_gene: TRBJ1-2; CDR3aa: ASSQVLQGGYT
v_gene: TRBV11-3; j_gene: TRBJ2-3; CDR3aa: ASTGDSQWDTQY
v_gene: TRBV7-8; j_gene: TRBJ2-7; CDR3aa: ASKDPGLTYEQY
v_gene: TRBV7-8; j_gene: TRBJ1-2; CDR3aa: ASSLNNRGFSGDGYT
v_gene: TRBV5-4; j_gene: TRBJ1-4; CDR3aa: ASSIWGTNEKLF
v_gene: TRBV4-2; j_gene: TRBJ1-1; CDR3aa: ASSPSEWGQNTEAF